This entry lists 31 T cell receptor beta chains sequenced from one sample in a study of T cells in Graves' hyperthyroidism and ophthalmopathy. It was RNA transcripts that yielded the amplified TCR beta CDR3 regions. HTBI primers were employed in a first-round RT-PCR of the TCR CDR3. TCRdb re-derived calls from the multiplex PCR reads in MiXCR, one entry per CDR3 protein. The sample has fewer than 40,000 distinct CDR3 sequences, around 50% seen once. Sequencing was carried out using blood. Every receptor here comes from a man aged 40-55 years with Graves' ophthalmopathy.

This clonotype was counted many times. V is TRBV5-1 and J is TRBJ1-1, with no clear D. Germline CDR1 reads SGHRS; CDR2 reads YFSETQ. Trimming stripped 4 bases from V and 0 bases from J, with 7 bases between. The CDR3 runs to 13 residues. The CDR3: CASSIGMNTEAFF. CDR3 nucleotides: TGCGCCAGCAGCATTGGTATGAACACTGAAGCTTTCTTT.

Only a few counts were recorded for this clonotype. The CDR3 is CASRVIATGGPGDTGELFF. The DNA of the CDR3 is TGTGCCAGCAGGGTTATCGCGACGGGAGGTCCGGGGGACACCGGGGAGCTGTTTTTT. This chain joins TRBV28 and TRBJ2-2; 7 bases fit TRBD2. The CDR3 extends over 19 amino acids. CDR1 MDHEN and CDR2 SYDVKM come from the germline V gene. The V gene end was trimmed by 6 bases and the J gene end by 3 bases; junction bases not matched to a gene: 19.

This clonotype was recorded only once. An end of the junction differs from the germline gene, which may be a read error. V and J are TRBV20-1 and TRBJ1-1; D call uncertain. Looked up from germline, CDR1 is DFQATT and CDR2 is SNEGSKA (reference sequence). This CDR3 has 14 amino acids. The CDR3 coding sequence is TGCAGTGCTACAAATCTAGCGGGATACACTGAAGCGTTCTTT. Translating gives CSATNLAGYTEAFF.

This clonotype showed up many times. This rearrangement joins TRBV20-1 to TRBJ1-4, with no clear D. Trimming left V 1 base short and J 3 bases short, with 3 bases between. Per the germline V gene, CDR1 is DFQATT and CDR2 is SNEGSKA (reference sequence). The CDR3 covers 12 residues. The CDR3: CSARASNEKLFF. Here the CDR3 DNA reads TGCAGTGCTAGAGCGTCTAATGAAAAACTGTTTTTT.

This clonotype was recorded at least ten times. This chain links TRBV30 with TRBJ1-1, with 10 bases matching TRBD1. The germline V gene encodes CDR1 GTSNPN and CDR2 SVGIG (reference sequence). CDR3 length: 12 amino acids. V lost 5 bases and J lost 3; bases outside the gene matches: 0. The CDR3 sequence is CAWGQGDTEAFF. The DNA for the CDR3 is TGTGCCTGGGGACAGGGGGACACTGAAGCTTTCTTT.

The chain combines TRBV2 with TRBJ2-3, with TRBD2 identical over 16 bases. This CDR3 region has 18 residues. V was clipped by 5 bases and J by 3 bases; unmatched bases: 8. The germline gives CDR1 SNHLY, CDR2 FYNNEI. The DNA of the CDR3 is TGTGCCAGCAGTTACGGCGGGACTAGCGGGGGGGCGACAGATACGCAGTATTTT. Translated: CASSYGGTSGGATDTQYF.

This clonotype was counted ten times or more. This chain uses TRBV12-3 or TRBV12-4 with TRBJ1-2; perhaps TRBD1 as D (6 bases). This CDR3 contains 14 residues. The V and J ends lost 3 bases and 7 bases respectively, with 15 bases between them. CDR3 amino acids: CASSFSNDRTGYTF. Written as DNA, the CDR3 is TGTGCCAGCAGTTTCTCCAATGACAGGACTGGCTACACCTTC.

The V gene is TRBV11-1, the J gene TRBJ2-2; D not resolved. The CDR3 contains 16 residues. Germline V gives CDR1 SGHAT, CDR2 FQDESV (reference sequence). V was cut by 1 base and J by 2 bases, with 11 bases left in between. The CDR3 loop is CASSLVSRANTGELFF. CDR3 nucleotides: TGTGCCAGCAGCTTAGTAAGCAGAGCAAACACCGGGGAGCTGTTTTTT.

This clonotype was seen a single time. CDR3 in DNA: TGTGCCAGCAGTTCCGGGACAGGGGTGGGGAATGAGCAGTTCTTC. Its protein product is CASSSGTGVGNEQFF. This chain joins TRBV12-3 or TRBV12-4 and TRBJ2-1; 10 positions match TRBD1. The V segment lost 4 bases and the J segment 7 bases; nucleotides outside the gene matches: 7. The CDR3 runs 15 residues.

A remark on this clonotype: The DNA is left out, because the CDR3 cannot be placed on it with certainty; the CDR3 is given as TCRdb lists it. The V call is TRBV7-6, the J call TRBJ2-2; TRBD2 reflects the table's D call only, with no check against the DNA. Germline CDR1 SGHVS, CDR2 FNYEAQ. Inclusive of both ends, the CDR3 amounts to 21 amino acids. The CDR3: CASSLTTSGRGETQYFGELFF.

This clonotype has ten or more counts. The chain's CDR3 is CASSAGTKNQPQHF. DNA of the CDR3: TGTGCCAGCAGCGCCGGGACCAAAAACCAGCCCCAGCATTTT. The chain combines TRBV9 with TRBJ1-5, with D maybe TRBD1 (5 bases). The germline V gene has CDR1 SGDLS and CDR2 YYNGEE. The CDR3 spans 14 residues. Trimming took 3 bases from V and 7 from J, leaving 14 bases between them.

Of note for this clonotype: A read error is likely, as this CDR3 ends without the conserved phenylalanine or tryptophan. CDR3 sequence reads: CTTSRDYIGELFY. The CDR3 region has the DNA TGTACCACCAGCAGAGATTACATCGGGGAACTGTTTTAT. The rearrangement joins TRBV15 to TRBJ2-2; tentatively, D is TRBD2 (5 bases). CDR1 LNHNV and CDR2 YYDKDF come from the germline V gene (reference sequence). The length of the CDR3 is 13 residues.

To note about this clonotype: At one end, the junction sequence differs from germline, possibly due to a read error. The gene calls are TRBV5-1 and TRBJ2-1; D remains ambiguous. CDR3 size: 16 residues. Germline assignment: CDR1 SGHRS and CDR2 YFSETQ. The CDR3 DNA follows: TGCGCCAACAGCTTGAGGACCCCGAGCTCCTACAGTGAGCAGTTCTTC. As protein: CANSLRTPSSYSEQFF.

This clonotype was seen once. The chain carries TRBV4-1 and TRBJ1-2, with TRBD1 identical over 9 bases. V trimming: 4 bases; J trimming: 9 bases; junction bases outside the gene matches: 6. This CDR3 region has 13 residues. CDR1 is MGHRA and CDR2 is YSYEKL in the germline V gene. For the CDR3, the DNA is TGCGCCAGCAGCCGGCCCGGGACAGGGAGCTACACCTTC. Translating gives CASSRPGTGSYTF.

The table lists this clonotype with many counts. The V call is TRBV6-6, the J call TRBJ2-5, with TRBD2 as a possible D gene (6 bases). The CDR3 has 16 amino acids. V was clipped by 0 bases and J by 5 bases, with 16 bases between them. Germline CDR1 reads MNHNY; CDR2 reads SVGAGI (reference sequence). CDR3 bases: TGTGCCAGCAGTTACTCCGGGGGTATGGGTGGCGAGACCCAGTACTTC. It encodes CASSYSGGMGGETQYF.

The chain recombines TRBV20-1 with TRBJ2-1; 7 bases are a match to TRBD1. The ends lost 1 base at V and 6 bases at J; junction bases unmatched: 0. Per germline, CDR1 DFQATT and CDR2 SNEGSKA (reference sequence). The CDR3 sequence is 12 residues long. The CDR3 region has the DNA TGCAGTGCTAGAGCAGGGGGCAATGAGCAGTTCTTC. This encodes CSARAGGNEQFF.

This chain connects TRBV15 to TRBJ1-1; TRBD1 agrees at 12 bases. The CDR3 consists of 14 residues. Germline CDR1 LNHNV, CDR2 YYDKDF (reference sequence). The V and J ends lost 4 bases and 10 bases, in that order; junction bases with no gene match: 7. CDR3 DNA: TGTGCCACCAGCACAACGGGACAGGGGGCTTTAGCTTTCTTT. It encodes CATSTTGQGALAFF. Combining the CDR3 with reference TRBV15 and TRBJ1-1 gives the whole variable domain DAMVIQNPRYQVTQFGKPVTLSCSQTLNHNVMYWYQQKSSQAPKLLFHYYDKDFNNEADTPDNFQSRRPNTSFCFLDIRSPGLGDTAMYLCATSTTGQGALAFFGQGTRLTVV.

This clonotype is judged medium-sized. The chain carries TRBV10-3 and TRBJ2-7; D is unclear. The germline CDR1 and CDR2 sequences are ENHRY and SYGVKD. The CDR3 has 13 amino acids. V shed 4 bases and J shed 0 bases, with 7 bases lying between them. The CDR3 here is CAISGGSSYEQYF. Here the CDR3 DNA reads TGTGCCATCAGTGGGGGAAGCTCCTACGAGCAGTACTTC.

The chain combines TRBV2 with TRBJ2-7; 9 bases line up with TRBD1. This CDR3 comprises 13 residues. Germline V gene sequence: CDR1 SNHLY, CDR2 FYNNEI. The V and J ends lost 8 bases and 4 bases, in that order; junction bases with no gene match: 6. This CDR3 is CASGRDRVYEQYF. Here the CDR3 DNA reads TGTGCCAGCGGGAGGGACAGGGTATACGAGCAGTACTTC.

The CDR3 is CASSVSLAGDNEQFF. DNA for the CDR3: TGTGCCAGCAGCGTTTCACTAGCGGGAGACAATGAGCAGTTCTTC. J is TRBJ2-1 and V is TRBV7-3; 11 bases align to TRBD2. CDR3 length: 15 residues. V lost 5 bases to trimming and J lost 5 bases; unmatched junction nucleotides: 5. Germline CDR1 is SGHTA and CDR2 is FQGTGA. The whole variable domain, remainder taken from reference TRBV7-3 and TRBJ2-1, is GAGVSQTPSNKVTEKGKYVELRCDPISGHTALYWYRQSLGQGPEFLIYFQGTGAADDSGLPNDRFFAVRPEGSVSTLKIQRTERGDSAVYLCASSVSLAGDNEQFFGPGTRLTVL.

This clonotype was recorded at least ten times. The V and J genes are TRBV28 and TRBJ1-1; D not certain. Per germline, CDR1 MDHEN and CDR2 SYDVKM. This CDR3 has 10 residues. V dropped 5 bases and J dropped 11 bases, with 9 bases sitting between them. The CDR3: CASSRRSAFF. CDR3 coding DNA: TGTGCCAGCAGTCGTCGCAGTGCTTTCTTT.

This clonotype was found many times. The V gene is TRBV6-2 or TRBV6-3, the J gene TRBJ2-7, with 7 bases that match TRBD1. With V trimmed by 7 bases and J by 5 bases, 11 bases remained unmatched. CDR3 size: 14 residues. CDR1 and CDR2 from the germline V gene are MNHEY and SVGEGT. CDR3 sequence reads: CASTQDRDRDEQYF. In nucleotides, the CDR3 is TGTGCCAGCACCCAAGACAGGGACCGGGACGAGCAGTACTTC.

On this clonotype itself: Its ends do not fully match the called genes, so a read error is possible. The genes are TRBV7-8 and TRBJ2-3, with 10 nucleotides matching TRBD1. The germline gives CDR1 SGHVS, CDR2 FQNEAQ. CDR3 length: 14 residues. As DNA, the CDR3 is TGTGCCAGCAGCCCGACAGGGGGCACAGATACGCAGTATTTC. It specifies CASSPTGGTDTQYF.

The table lists this clonotype with many counts. This sequence joins TRBV6-5 and TRBJ2-1; TRBD2 might be the D (5 bases). Germline CDR1 and CDR2: MNHEY and SVGAGI. V lost 6 bases and J lost 7, with 13 bases in between. This CDR3 is built from 13 residues. The CDR3 loop reads CASRLELGNEQFF. CDR3 bases: TGTGCCAGCAGACTAGAGTTGGGGAATGAGCAGTTCTTC.

The chain has TRBV20-1 and TRBJ2-7; D is possibly TRBD2 (6 bases). Germline CDR1 DFQATT, CDR2 SNEGSKA (reference sequence). The CDR3 runs to 14 residues. The V gene lost 0 bases and the J gene lost 0 bases, with 9 bases spanning the gap. The chain's CDR3 is CSARDGGSSYEQYF. CDR3 sequence (DNA): TGCAGTGCTAGAGATGGGGGGAGCTCCTACGAGCAGTACTTC.

V usage is TRBV6-5 and J usage is TRBJ2-7, with 7 positions matching TRBD1. Trimming at V came to 0 bases and at J to 3 bases, leaving 11 bases not matched to a gene. The germline V gene has CDR1 MNHEY and CDR2 SVGAGI. CDR3 size: 17 residues. The CDR3 DNA follows: TGTGCCAGCAGTTACTCGTCGACAGGGATGGCTGGCTACGAGCAGTACTTC. Amino acid sequence: CASSYSSTGMAGYEQYF.

This clonotype was seen more than once but under ten times. Compared with germline, one end of the junction differs, possibly owing to a read error. The chain has TRBV7-9 and TRBJ2-7, with D unclear. Germline V gene lookup returns CDR1 SEHNR and CDR2 FQNEAQ (reference sequence). This CDR3 region has 13 residues. DNA for the CDR3: TGTGCTAGCAGCCCTTCCAGTGGGGACGAGCAGTACTTC. Translation: CASSPSSGDEQYF.

This clonotype was seen at least ten times. V is TRBV19 and J is TRBJ2-2; 8 positions agree with TRBD2. V trimming: 6 bases; J trimming: 5 bases; junction bases outside the gene matches: 8. There are 15 residues in the CDR3. Germline CDR1 and CDR2: LNHDA and SQIVND (reference sequence). This CDR3 reads CASRGSGKWTGELFF. The CDR3 nucleotides are TGTGCCAGTAGAGGTAGCGGGAAGTGGACCGGGGAGCTGTTTTTT.

In its sample, this clonotype was seen many times. V and J are TRBV5-1 and TRBJ1-1; D unclear. The germline V gene has CDR1 SGHRS and CDR2 YFSETQ. This CDR3 region has 15 residues. The germline V and J ends were trimmed by 5 bases and 8 bases, with 22 bases remaining between them. The CDR3 DNA reads TGCGCCAGCAGGTCTGTCGAAGATTTTACACAGGAAGCTTTCTTT. Protein sequence: CASRSVEDFTQEAFF.

This clonotype was detected many times. The chain combines TRBV27 with TRBJ2-3; D is undetermined. Germline V lookup: CDR1 MNHEY, CDR2 SMNVEV (reference sequence). There are 12 residues in the CDR3. V was trimmed by 6 bases and J by 4 bases, leaving 8 bases between them. CDR3 in amino acids: CASSPTADTQYF. The CDR3 nucleotides are TGTGCCAGCAGCCCGACGGCAGATACGCAGTATTTT.

This clonotype occurred many times. The chain is built from TRBV2 and TRBJ2-3, with D possibly TRBD2 on 5 matching bases. The germline V and J ends were trimmed by 8 bases and 0 bases, with 15 bases remaining between them. Looked up from germline, CDR1 is SNHLY and CDR2 is FYNNEI. The length of the CDR3 is 15 residues. CDR3 in amino acids: CASLRAPSSTDTQYF. The CDR3 coding sequence is TGTGCCAGCCTGAGGGCACCTTCTAGCACAGATACGCAGTATTTT. Complete variable domain (other parts from reference TRBV2 and TRBJ2-3): EPEVTQTPSHQVTQMGQEVILRCVPISNHLYFYWYRQILGQKVEFLVSFYNNEISEKSEIFDDQFSVERPDGSNFTLKIRSTKLEDSAMYFCASLRAPSSTDTQYFGPGTRLTVL.